Presented here are 32 T cell receptor beta chains from one specimen sequenced in a study of T cells after yellow fever vaccination. TCRdb ran MiXCR on the 5' RACE reads and lists one entry per CDR3 protein. The sample lists about 580,000 distinct CDR3 sequences; around 16% were seen once. The source was PBMCs, collected 5 days after the first yellow fever vaccination. These receptor sequences come from a young man who received the YFV17D yellow fever vaccine.

This rearrangement joins TRBV6-1 to TRBJ1-5; perhaps TRBD1 as D (6 bases). The CDR3 consists of 13 residues. The germline CDR1 and CDR2 sequences are MNHNS and SASEGT. Trimming shortened V by 8 bases and J by 6 bases, and 14 bases separated the two germline ends. In nucleotides, the CDR3 is TGTGCCAGCTCATACAGGGTGGGTCAGCCCCAGCATTTT. This codes for CASSYRVGQPQHF.

This clonotype has just a few counts. The chain links TRBV5-1 to TRBJ2-3; 13 bases align to TRBD2. Trimming took 7 bases from V and 2 from J; bases not matched to a gene: 7. Germline V lookup: CDR1 SGHRS, CDR2 YFSETQ. The CDR3 length is 16 residues. CDR3 sequence reads: CASRPGTSGITDTQYF. The CDR3 nucleotides read TGCGCCAGCCGTCCCGGGACTAGCGGGATCACAGATACGCAGTATTTT.

This clonotype was seen at least ten times. The rearrangement joins TRBV13 to TRBJ1-2; 7 bases align to TRBD1. Germline lookup yields CDR1 PRHDT and CDR2 FYEKMQ (reference sequence). The CDR3 contains 15 residues. With V trimmed by 5 bases and J by 5 bases, 11 bases remained unmatched. The CDR3 DNA is TGTGCCAGCAGCGCCGGCGGGACAGAACGATATGGCTACACCTTC. It yields the protein CASSAGGTERYGYTF.

This chain connects TRBV7-9 to TRBJ1-1; D call uncertain. Germline V gene data show CDR1 as SEHNR and CDR2 as FQNEAQ (reference sequence). Trimming stripped 1 base from V and 7 bases from J, with 13 bases between. This CDR3 spans 14 amino acids. The CDR3 reads CASSLVPGSLEAFF. The CDR3 region has the DNA TGTGCCAGCAGCTTAGTCCCCGGGAGCCTTGAAGCTTTCTTT.

The chain has TRBV4-1 and TRBJ1-6; unclear D gene. Trimming took off 0 bases at V and 4 bases at J, with 16 bases between the two ends. The CDR3 extends over 18 amino acids. Germline V lookup: CDR1 MGHRA, CDR2 YSYEKL. The CDR3 sequence: CASSQDHVKIHYNSPLHF. As DNA, the CDR3 is TGCGCCAGCAGCCAAGATCACGTCAAAATCCATTATAATTCACCCCTCCACTTT.

The chain uses TRBV12-3 or TRBV12-4 and TRBJ1-3, with 12 bases aligning to TRBD1. V lost 5 bases to trimming and J lost 4 bases; unmatched junction nucleotides: 3. The CDR3 contains 15 residues. The CDR3 region has the DNA TGTGCCAGCAGTACCGGGACAGGGGGCGGAAACACCATATATTTT. This translates into CASSTGTGGGNTIYF.

The chain couples TRBV7-2 to TRBJ2-1, with a tentative D call TRBD1 (6 bases). Germline V gene lookup returns CDR1 SGHTA and CDR2 FQGNSA. CDR3 length: 15 amino acids. V was pared by 1 base and J by 9 bases, with 16 bases between. This CDR3 reads CASSLEEWGHGEQFF. DNA of the CDR3: TGTGCCAGCAGCTTAGAAGAATGGGGACATGGTGAGCAGTTCTTC.

This clonotype was detected a few times. This CDR3 is CAWSLRTTSSYEQYF. In DNA, the CDR3 is TGTGCCTGGAGTCTCCGGACAACGAGCTCCTACGAGCAGTACTTC. The rearrangement uses TRBV30 and TRBJ2-7; D is possibly TRBD1 (5 bases). Trimming cost V 2 bases and J 0 bases, with 14 bases left between them. The germline gives CDR1 GTSNPN, CDR2 SVGIG (reference sequence). This CDR3 has 15 amino acids.

The chain carries TRBV4-2 and TRBJ1-1, with TRBD1 as a possible D gene (5 bases). In germline, CDR1 is LGHNA, CDR2 YNFKEQ. Trimming took off 1 base at V and 3 bases at J, with 12 bases between the two ends. CDR3 length equals 15 residues. CDR3 nucleotide sequence: TGTGCCAGCAGCCAAGCTGCGGGGCCATACACTGAAGCTTTCTTT. The encoded protein is CASSQAAGPYTEAFF.

The CDR3 DNA is TGTGCCAGCAGCTTAGGAGGACTAACAGTCCAAGAGACCCAGTACTTC. Translated, it gives CASSLGGLTVQETQYF. The chain has TRBV7-9 and TRBJ2-5; TRBD2 might be the D (6 bases). Trimming took off 1 base at V and 1 base at J, with 13 bases between the two ends. The CDR3 runs 16 residues. Looked up from germline, CDR1 is SEHNR and CDR2 is FQNEAQ (reference sequence).

In this sample, this clonotype turned up a few times. This chain links TRBV5-4 with TRBJ2-2, with 7 bases that match TRBD1. With V trimmed by 4 bases and J by 3 bases, 3 bases remained unmatched. The CDR3 is 14 residues long. Germline V gene lookup returns CDR1 SGHNT and CDR2 YYREEE (reference sequence). Here the CDR3 reads CASSLGQYTGELFF. CDR3 DNA sequence: TGTGCCAGCAGCCTGGGACAGTACACCGGGGAGCTGTTTTTT. Based on the CDR3 plus reference TRBV5-4 and TRBJ2-2, the full variable domain is ETGVTQSPTHLIKTRGQQVTLRCSSQSGHNTVSWYQQALGQGPQFIFQYYREEENGRGNFPPRFSGLQFPNYSSELNVNALELDDSALYLCASSLGQYTGELFFGEGSRLTVL.

A few counts support this clonotype. The genes are TRBV6-2 or TRBV6-3 and TRBJ2-1; 11 nucleotides align to TRBD2. V lost 0 bases, J lost 3 bases, and 4 bases stayed unmatched. This CDR3 has 17 residues. In germline, CDR1 is MNHEY, CDR2 SVGEGT. The CDR3 loop is CASSYSASGGYYNEQFF. CDR3 sequence (DNA): TGTGCCAGCAGTTACTCCGCTAGCGGGGGGTACTACAATGAGCAGTTCTTC.

V gene TRBV19 combines with J gene TRBJ2-2; 8 bases fit TRBD2. The V gene's germline CDR1 is LNHDA and CDR2 SQIVND (reference sequence). This CDR3 has 14 amino acids. J gave up 1 base and V 6 bases, and 1 base lay outside the gene matches. In DNA, the CDR3 is TGTGCCAGTAGCGGGGGGGGGAACACCGGGGAGCTGTTTTTT. Protein sequence: CASSGGGNTGELFF.

This chain connects TRBV29-1 to TRBJ1-4; 11 bases match TRBD1. There are 14 residues in the CDR3. From germline, CDR1 is SQVTM and CDR2 ANQGSEA. The CDR3 sequence: CSAIWTGGDEKLFF. The CDR3 nucleotides read TGCAGTGCCATTTGGACAGGGGGCGATGAAAAACTGTTTTTT.

The sample holds a few counts of this clonotype. The chain uses TRBV7-2 and TRBJ1-3, with D possibly matching TRBD1 (5 bases). The V end was cut by 3 bases, the J end by 4 bases, with 10 bases between. This CDR3 comprises 14 residues. Germline V lookup: CDR1 SGHTA, CDR2 FQGNSA. DNA for the CDR3: TGTGCCAGCAGCTTTAGGGGCGCGGGAAACACCATATATTTT. Translating gives CASSFRGAGNTIYF. The variable domain in full, with the rest retrieved from reference TRBV7-2 and TRBJ1-3, is GAGVSQSPSNKVTEKGKDVELRCDPISGHTALYWYRQSLGQGLEFLIYFQGNSAPDKSGLPSDRFSAERTGGSVSTLTIQRTQQEDSAVYLCASSFRGAGNTIYFGEGSWLTVV.

Here the CDR3 DNA reads TGCGCCAGCAGCCAAGGCCCGTTGACAGGAGAGACCCAGTACTTC. It specifies CASSQGPLTGETQYF. The chain joins TRBV4-1 to TRBJ2-5; TRBD1 is a possible D gene (6 bases). The CDR3 is made up of 15 amino acids. Germline values: CDR1 MGHRA, CDR2 YSYEKL. The V and J ends lost 1 base and 4 bases respectively, with 13 bases between them.

The chain is built from TRBV11-2 and TRBJ1-1; 7 nucleotides agree with TRBD1. The CDR3 contains 15 residues. Germline trimming cut 5 bases from V and 5 bases from J; bases unmatched to any gene: 11. Germline V gene data show CDR1 as SGHAT and CDR2 as FQNNGV. The CDR3 reads CASSQTGEQGTEAFF. CDR3 DNA sequence: TGTGCCAGCAGCCAAACAGGGGAGCAAGGAACTGAAGCTTTCTTT.

V gene TRBV19 combines with J gene TRBJ2-5, with TRBD1 matching over 10 bases. The germline CDR1 and CDR2 sequences are LNHDA and SQIVND (reference sequence). V lost 4 bases and J lost 5; bases outside the gene matches: 7. CDR3 length: 15 amino acids. CDR3 DNA sequence: TGTGCCAGTAGTAATACCGGGACAGGGGACGAGACCCAGTACTTC. Amino acid sequence: CASSNTGTGDETQYF.

This clonotype was counted only a few times. The CDR3 loop is CATSDTQETQYF. The CDR3 nucleotides read TGTGCCACCAGTGACACACAAGAGACCCAGTACTTC. The genes are TRBV24-1 and TRBJ2-5; D is undetermined. Trimming pared 4 bases from V and 2 bases from J, leaving 4 bases between. CDR3 length equals 12 residues. Per the germline V gene, CDR1 is KGHDR and CDR2 is SFDVKD.

The chain carries TRBV12-2 and TRBJ2-3; the D call of TRBD1 is as the table states it, not checked on the DNA. TRBV12-2 is marked as a pseudogene. This CDR3 spans 14 amino acids. In nucleotides, the CDR3 is TGTGCAAGTTCCAGTGCGGGGGTGCCAGATACGCAGTATTTT. Translated: CASSSAGVPDTQYF.

This clonotype was picked up a small number of times. J is TRBJ1-1 and V is TRBV4-2; D not certain. Germline V gene lookup returns CDR1 LGHNA and CDR2 YNFKEQ. This CDR3 has 15 amino acids. Between the trimmed V and J ends, which lost 4 bases and 0 bases, there was a span of 12 bases. The DNA for the CDR3 is TGTGCCAGCAGCCCGCGACAAAACATGAACACTGAAGCTTTCTTT. Translation gives CASSPRQNMNTEAFF.

The chain joins TRBV7-3 to TRBJ1-1; 7 bases agree with TRBD1. Looked up from germline, CDR1 is SGHTA and CDR2 is FQGTGA. After removal of 5 bases from V and 9 bases from J, the junction contained 6 bases not matched to a gene. The CDR3 spans 12 residues. The CDR3 nucleotides read TGTGCCAGCAGCCCCCAGGGGGGTCAAGCTTTCTTT. Residues: CASSPQGGQAFF.

This clonotype was counted at least ten times. This chain links TRBV4-2 with TRBJ1-1; D not certain. This CDR3 has 14 amino acids. Per the germline V gene, CDR1 is LGHNA and CDR2 is YNFKEQ. With 2 bases removed from V and 1 base from J, the gap between germline ends came to 8 bases. The CDR3 sequence is CASSQSETNTEAFF. The CDR3 DNA follows: TGTGCCAGCAGCCAAAGTGAGACGAACACTGAAGCTTTCTTT.

The chain couples TRBV5-5 to TRBJ1-4; D is perhaps TRBD1 (5 bases). The CDR3 contains 16 residues. V shed 0 bases and J shed 3 bases, with 12 bases lying between them. The germline V gene has CDR1 SGHKS and CDR2 YYEKEE (reference sequence). This CDR3 reads CASSLADQGPNEKLFF. Written as DNA, the CDR3 is TGTGCCAGCAGCTTGGCCGATCAGGGCCCTAATGAAAAACTGTTTTTT.

J is TRBJ2-1 and V is TRBV6-4, with D possibly TRBD1 on 8 matching bases. V lost 6 bases to trimming and J lost 7 bases, with 16 bases between them. The CDR3 has 14 amino acids. Germline V gene data show CDR1 as MRHNA and CDR2 as SNTAGT. The CDR3 spells CASSQTGEGNEQFF. In DNA form, the CDR3 reads TGTGCCAGCAGCCAGACAGGGGAGGGAAATGAGCAGTTCTTC.

The chain couples TRBV7-3 to TRBJ1-1; D remains unclear. Germline V gene lookup returns CDR1 SGHTA and CDR2 FQGTGA. V dropped 2 bases and J dropped 3 bases, with 10 bases sitting between them. The length of the CDR3 is 14 residues. The CDR3 sequence: CASSLDGDHTEAFF. In nucleotides, the CDR3 is TGTGCCAGCAGCTTAGACGGGGATCACACTGAAGCTTTCTTT.

This clonotype has more than one count but fewer than ten. The V gene is TRBV6-5, the J gene TRBJ2-7, with D tentatively TRBD2 (5 bases). Germline loops: CDR1 MNHEY, CDR2 SVGAGI. V lost 2 bases and J 4 bases, leaving 12 bases between the germline ends. CDR3 size: 14 residues. CDR3 sequence (DNA): TGTGCCAGCAGTTACCGCCTTGGAGGTTACGAGCAGTACTTC. Its protein is CASSYRLGGYEQYF.

This chain connects TRBV7-2 to TRBJ2-5, with 9 bases aligning to TRBD2. The CDR3 is made up of 15 amino acids. Germline assignment: CDR1 SGHTA and CDR2 FQGNSA. V dropped 2 bases and J dropped 4; count of bases not matched to a gene: 5. The CDR3 DNA is TGTGCCAGCAGCTTAAGAGCGGGGGGCGGAGAGACCCAGTACTTC. Encoded protein: CASSLRAGGGETQYF.

The chain employs TRBV29-1 and TRBJ1-1; D is uncertain. The CDR3 spans 11 residues. The germline V gene has CDR1 SQVTM and CDR2 ANQGSEA. V was trimmed by 1 base and J by 10 bases, leaving 10 bases between them. The CDR3 is CSVEVQNRAFF. CDR3 DNA sequence: TGCAGCGTTGAAGTACAGAACCGAGCTTTCTTT.

This clonotype was picked up many times. This sequence joins TRBV5-5 and TRBJ2-3, with a weak D call TRBD1 (5 bases). V was cut by 6 bases and J by 0 bases, with 14 bases left in between. Germline CDR1 and CDR2: SGHKS and YYEKEE (reference sequence). This CDR3 comprises 15 residues. This CDR3 is CASIPFRVSTDTQYF. CDR3 coding DNA: TGTGCCAGCATCCCTTTCAGGGTTAGCACAGATACGCAGTATTTT.

This clonotype has at least ten counts. The chain recombines TRBV12-3 or TRBV12-4 with TRBJ1-5; TRBD1 might be the D (5 bases). Trimming cost V 7 bases and J 2 bases, with 27 bases left between them. This CDR3 region has 19 residues. The CDR3 reads CASTDPAAGYTSGNQPQHF. The CDR3 DNA reads TGTGCCAGCACCGATCCCGCTGCAGGGTACACATCAGGCAATCAGCCCCAGCATTTT.

The V gene is TRBV7-9, the J gene TRBJ1-4; 7 bases align to TRBD1. Per the germline V gene, CDR1 is SEHNR and CDR2 is FQNEAQ (reference sequence). J was trimmed by 14 bases and V by 1 base; bases with no gene match: 1. The CDR3 consists of 11 residues. The CDR3 here is CASSLEGALFF. Here the CDR3 DNA reads TGTGCCAGCAGCTTAGAGGGGGCTCTGTTTTTT.